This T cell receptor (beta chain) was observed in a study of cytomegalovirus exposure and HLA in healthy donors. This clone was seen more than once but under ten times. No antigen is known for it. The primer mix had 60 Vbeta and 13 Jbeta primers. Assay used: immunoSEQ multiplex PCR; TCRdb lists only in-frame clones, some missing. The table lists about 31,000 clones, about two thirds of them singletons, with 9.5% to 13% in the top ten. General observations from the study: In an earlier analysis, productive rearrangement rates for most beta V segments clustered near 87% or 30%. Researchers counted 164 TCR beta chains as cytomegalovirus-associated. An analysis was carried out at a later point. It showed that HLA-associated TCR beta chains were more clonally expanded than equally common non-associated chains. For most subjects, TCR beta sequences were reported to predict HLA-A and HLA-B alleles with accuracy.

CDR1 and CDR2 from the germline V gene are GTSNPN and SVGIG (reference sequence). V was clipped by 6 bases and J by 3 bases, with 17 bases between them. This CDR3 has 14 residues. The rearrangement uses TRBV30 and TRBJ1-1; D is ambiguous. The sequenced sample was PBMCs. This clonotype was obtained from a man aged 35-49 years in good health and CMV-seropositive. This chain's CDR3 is CACAGWWPDTEAFF. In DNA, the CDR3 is TGTGCCTGCGCGGGGTGGTGGCCGGACACTGAAGCTTTCTTT.